This T cell receptor (beta chain) was documented in a study of identifying expanded T cells in peripheral blood. Overall study findings and caveats: Differentially abundant clones: about 1.2 between replicates, about 16 at approximately 13 days, approximately 19 at four. Two-week clone count variance significantly increased as total template count grew.

The table came from immunoSEQ multiplex PCR; TCRdb's copy has only in-frame clones and leaves some out. The sample shows over 90,000 clones, roughly 88% of them seen only once. The CDR3 totals 15 residues. V lost 2 bases, J lost 1 base, and 11 bases lay in between. Germline values: CDR1 SGDLS, CDR2 YYNGEE. Concerning this clone itself: Its antigen is undetermined.

No infections or other immune events were documented during collection. This clonotype was obtained from a person aged 18 to 75 in good health. Sequencing used blood. The chain combines TRBV9 with TRBJ2-3; a possible D gene is TRBD2 (6 bases). CDR3 sequence: CASSVFSGGTDTQYF. CDR3 DNA sequence: TGTGCCAGCAGCGTTTTTAGCGGCGGCACAGATACGCAGTATTTT.